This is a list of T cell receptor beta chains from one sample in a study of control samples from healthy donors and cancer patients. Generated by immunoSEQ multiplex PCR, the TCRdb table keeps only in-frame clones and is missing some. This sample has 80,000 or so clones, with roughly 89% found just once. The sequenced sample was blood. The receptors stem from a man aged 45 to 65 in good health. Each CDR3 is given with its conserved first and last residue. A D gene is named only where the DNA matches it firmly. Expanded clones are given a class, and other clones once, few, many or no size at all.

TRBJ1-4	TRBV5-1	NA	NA	CASSSDGNEKLFF	TGCGCCAGCAGTTCTGACGGTAATGAAAAACTGTTTTTT
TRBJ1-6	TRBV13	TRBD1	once	CASSFRGGVGSPLHF	TGTGCCAGCAGCTTCAGGGGGGGAGTGGGGTCACCCCTCCACTTT
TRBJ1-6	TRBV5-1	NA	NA	CASSLGQGDAPLHF	TGCGCCAGCAGCTTGGGTCAGGGAGATGCACCCCTCCACTTT
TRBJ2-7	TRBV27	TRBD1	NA	CASRGTTGNEQYF	TGTGCCAGCAGGGGAACGACAGGGAACGAGCAGTACTTC
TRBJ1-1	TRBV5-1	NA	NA	CATQDTNTEAFF	TGCGCCACCCAGGACACAAACACTGAAGCTTTCTTT
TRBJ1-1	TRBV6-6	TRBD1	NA	CASSTGNGRAFF	TGTGCCAGCTCGACAGGGAATGGACGAGCTTTCTTT
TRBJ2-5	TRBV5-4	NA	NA	CASSLKGREDATQYF	TGTGCCAGCAGCTTGAAAGGCAGGGAGGACGCGACCCAGTACTTC
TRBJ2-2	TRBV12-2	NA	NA	CASRLRQVVHGELFF	TGTGCAAGTCGTCTACGACAGGTGGTGCACGGGGAGCTGTTTTTT
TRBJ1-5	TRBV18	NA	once	CASNEARSQPQHF	TGTGCCAGCAACGAAGCGAGGAGTCAGCCCCAGCATTTT
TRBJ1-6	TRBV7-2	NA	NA	CASSLIGTSYNSPLHF	TGTGCCAGCAGCTTAATAGGAACCTCCTATAATTCACCCCTCCACTTT
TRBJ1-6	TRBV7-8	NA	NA	CASSLGRSYNSPLHF	TGTGCCAGCAGCTTGGGGAGGTCCTATAATTCACCCCTCCACTTT
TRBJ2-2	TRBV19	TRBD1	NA	CASRTGGSPGELFF	TGTGCCAGTAGGACAGGGGGGTCTCCCGGGGAGCTGTTTTTT
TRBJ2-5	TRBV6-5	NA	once	CASRKQETQYF	TGTGCCAGCAGAAAGCAAGAGACCCAGTACTTC
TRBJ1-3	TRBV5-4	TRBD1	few	CASSPDRGNTIYF	TGTGCCAGCAGCCCGGACAGGGGAAACACCATATATTTT
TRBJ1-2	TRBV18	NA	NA	CASSPENGIWMNYGYTF	TGTGCCAGCTCACCGGAGAATGGGATTTGGATGAACTATGGCTACACCTTC
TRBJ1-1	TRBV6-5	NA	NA	CASESPMNTEAFF	TGTGCCAGTGAGTCTCCGATGAACACTGAAGCTTTCTTT
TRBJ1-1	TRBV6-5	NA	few	CASSWTRVGTEAFF	TGTGCCAGCAGCTGGACAAGGGTTGGGACTGAAGCTTTCTTT
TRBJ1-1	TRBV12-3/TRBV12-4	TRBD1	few	CASSATGGSEAFF	TGTGCCAGCAGTGCCACAGGGGGCTCTGAAGCTTTCTTT
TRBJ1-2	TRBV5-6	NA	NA	CASSLAAGYGYTF	TGTGCCAGCAGCTTGGCGGCAGGCTATGGCTACACCTTC
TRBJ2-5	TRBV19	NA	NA	CASGPFQETQYF	TGTGCCAGTGGGCCCTTCCAAGAGACCCAGTACTTC
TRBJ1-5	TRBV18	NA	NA	CASSPLQGQQPQHF	TGTGCCAGCTCACCGCTACAAGGACAACAGCCCCAGCATTTT
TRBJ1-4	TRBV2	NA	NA	CATGYEGEKLFF	TGTGCTACCGGGTATGAGGGGGAAAAACTGTTTTTT